The present entry profiles one T cell receptor (beta chain) with its context. The CDR3 has 17 residues. This entry comes from a study of cytotoxic CD8 clonotypes in ibrutinib-treated CLL. Only in-frame clones appear in the TCRdb table, and some are missing; sequencing was by immunoSEQ multiplex PCR. The table records around 70,000 clones, about nine tenths of them present only once. The rearrangement joins TRBV21-1 to TRBJ2-2; TRBD2, the table's D call, was not compared with the DNA. TRBV21-1 counts as a pseudogene. The TCR sequence derives from a human donor with chronic lymphocytic leukemia. The specimen was PBMCs, collected after 12 months of ibrutinib treatment. The CDR3 nucleotides read TGTGCCAGCAGCAAACAGTCGGGGGGAACGAACACCGGGGAGCTGTTTTTT. This translates into CASSKQSGGTNTGELFF.